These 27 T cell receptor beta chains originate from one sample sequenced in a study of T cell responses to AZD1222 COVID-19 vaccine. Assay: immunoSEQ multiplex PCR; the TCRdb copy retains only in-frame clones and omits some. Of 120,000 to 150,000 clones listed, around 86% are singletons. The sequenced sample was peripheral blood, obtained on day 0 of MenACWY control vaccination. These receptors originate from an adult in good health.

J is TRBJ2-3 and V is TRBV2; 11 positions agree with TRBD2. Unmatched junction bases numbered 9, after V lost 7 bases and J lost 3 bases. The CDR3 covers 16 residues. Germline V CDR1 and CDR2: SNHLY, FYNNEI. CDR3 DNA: TGTGCCAGCACCTTACTTAGCGGGGGGGGGACAGATACGCAGTATTTT. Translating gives CASTLLSGGGTDTQYF. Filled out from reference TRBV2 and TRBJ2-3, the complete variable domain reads EPEVTQTPSHQVTQMGQEVILRCVPISNHLYFYWYRQILGQKVEFLVSFYNNEISEKSEIFDDQFSVERPDGSNFTLKIRSTKLEDSAMYFCASTLLSGGGTDTQYFGPGTRLTVL.

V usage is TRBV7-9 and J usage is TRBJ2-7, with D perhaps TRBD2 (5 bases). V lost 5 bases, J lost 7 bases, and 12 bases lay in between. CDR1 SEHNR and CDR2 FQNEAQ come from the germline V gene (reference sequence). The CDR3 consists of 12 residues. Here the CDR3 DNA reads TGTGCCAGCAGCCGAGAACTAGGGGAGCAGTACGTC. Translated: CASSRELGEQYV.

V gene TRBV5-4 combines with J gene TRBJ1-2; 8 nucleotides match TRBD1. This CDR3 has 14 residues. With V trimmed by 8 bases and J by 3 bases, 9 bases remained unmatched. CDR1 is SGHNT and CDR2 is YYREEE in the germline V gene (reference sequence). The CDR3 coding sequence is TGTGCCAGTAGGGAGACAGGGGCGGACTATGGCTACACCTTC. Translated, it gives CASRETGADYGYTF.

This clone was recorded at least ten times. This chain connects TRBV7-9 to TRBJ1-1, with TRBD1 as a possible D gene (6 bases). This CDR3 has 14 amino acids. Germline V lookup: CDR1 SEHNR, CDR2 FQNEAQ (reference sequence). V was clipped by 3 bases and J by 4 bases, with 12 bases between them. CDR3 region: CASSLTQGITEAFF. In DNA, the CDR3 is TGTGCCAGCAGCTTGACCCAGGGGATCACTGAAGCTTTCTTT.

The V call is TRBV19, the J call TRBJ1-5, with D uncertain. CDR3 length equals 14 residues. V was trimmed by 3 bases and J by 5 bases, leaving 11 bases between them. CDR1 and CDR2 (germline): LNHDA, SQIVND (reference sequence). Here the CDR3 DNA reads TGTGCCAGTAGTATGTTGGCCACCCATCAGCCCCAGCATTTT. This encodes CASSMLATHQPQHF.

Written as DNA, the CDR3 is TGTGCCAGCAGCGAGGGACTAGCGGGGGGAAAAGAGACCCAGTACTTC. Translation: CASSEGLAGGKETQYF. This chain links TRBV5-8 with TRBJ2-5, with TRBD2 matching 15 bases. The V and J ends lost 4 bases and 3 bases, in that order; junction bases with no gene match: 4. There are 16 residues in the CDR3. Germline V CDR1 and CDR2: SGHTS, YDEGEE.

In DNA, the CDR3 is TGTGCCTCCGCTACGAGGGGGGGCTACACCTTC. Translated, it gives CASATRGGYTF. V is TRBV30 and J is TRBJ1-2, with a weak D call TRBD1 (6 bases). Trimming left V 7 bases short and J 8 bases short, with 14 bases between. This CDR3 comprises 11 residues. Germline V gene lookup returns CDR1 GTSNPN and CDR2 SVGIG (reference sequence).

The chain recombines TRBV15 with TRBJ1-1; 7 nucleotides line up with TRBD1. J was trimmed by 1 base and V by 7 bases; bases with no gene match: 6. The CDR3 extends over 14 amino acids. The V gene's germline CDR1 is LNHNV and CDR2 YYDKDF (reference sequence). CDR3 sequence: CATTSGGGNTEAFF. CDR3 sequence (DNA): TGTGCCACCACCTCAGGGGGGGGGAACACTGAAGCTTTCTTT.

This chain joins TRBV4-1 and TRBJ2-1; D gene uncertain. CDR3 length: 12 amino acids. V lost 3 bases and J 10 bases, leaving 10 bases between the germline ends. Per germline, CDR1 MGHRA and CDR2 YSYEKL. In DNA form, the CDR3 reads TGCGCCAGCAGCCACCTTTCGACGGAGCAGTTCTTC. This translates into CASSHLSTEQFF.

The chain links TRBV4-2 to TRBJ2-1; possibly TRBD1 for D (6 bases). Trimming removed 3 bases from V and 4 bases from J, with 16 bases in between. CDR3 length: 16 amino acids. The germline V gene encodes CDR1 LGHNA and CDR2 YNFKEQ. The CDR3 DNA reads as TGTGCCAGCAGCCAGGATCCGACCGGGACATACAATGAGCAGTTCTTC. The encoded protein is CASSQDPTGTYNEQFF.

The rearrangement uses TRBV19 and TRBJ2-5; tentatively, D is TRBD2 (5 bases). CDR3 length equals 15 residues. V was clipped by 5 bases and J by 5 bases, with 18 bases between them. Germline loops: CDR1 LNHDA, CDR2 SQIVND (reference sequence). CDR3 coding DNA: TGTGCCAGTAGTCCCCAGGAGGCGACGAGGGAGACCCAGTACTTC. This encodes CASSPQEATRETQYF.

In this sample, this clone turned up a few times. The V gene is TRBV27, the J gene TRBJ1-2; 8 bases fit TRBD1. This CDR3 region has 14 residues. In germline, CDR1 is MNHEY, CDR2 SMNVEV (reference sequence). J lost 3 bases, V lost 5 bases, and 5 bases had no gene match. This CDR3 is CASSTTGGYYGYTF. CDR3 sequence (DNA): TGTGCCAGCAGTACAACAGGGGGTTACTATGGCTACACCTTC.

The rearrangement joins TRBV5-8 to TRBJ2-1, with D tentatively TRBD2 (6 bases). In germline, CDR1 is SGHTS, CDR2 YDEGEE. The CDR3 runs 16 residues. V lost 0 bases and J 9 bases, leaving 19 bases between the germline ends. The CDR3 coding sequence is TGTGCCAGCAGCTTGGTGACGGGACTCCTAAGGGGTGAGCAGTTCTTC. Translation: CASSLVTGLLRGEQFF.

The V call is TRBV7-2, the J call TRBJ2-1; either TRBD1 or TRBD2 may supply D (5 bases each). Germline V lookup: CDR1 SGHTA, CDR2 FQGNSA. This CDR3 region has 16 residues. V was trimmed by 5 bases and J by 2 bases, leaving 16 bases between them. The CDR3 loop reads CASSPRGVRTYNEQFF. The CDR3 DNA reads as TGTGCCAGCAGCCCGAGAGGGGTGAGAACCTACAATGAGCAGTTCTTC.

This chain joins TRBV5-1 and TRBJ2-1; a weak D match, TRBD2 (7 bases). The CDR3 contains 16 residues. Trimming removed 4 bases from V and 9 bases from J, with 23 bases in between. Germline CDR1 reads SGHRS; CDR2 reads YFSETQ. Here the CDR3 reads CASSASPGGVSGEQFF. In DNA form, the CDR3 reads TGCGCCAGCAGCGCAAGTCCGGGGGGCGTCTCTGGTGAGCAGTTCTTC.

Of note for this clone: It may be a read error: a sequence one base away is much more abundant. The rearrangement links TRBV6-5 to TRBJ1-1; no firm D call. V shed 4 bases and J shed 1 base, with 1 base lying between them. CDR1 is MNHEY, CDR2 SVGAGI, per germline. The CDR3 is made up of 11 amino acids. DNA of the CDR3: TGTGCCAGCAGTTGGAACACTGAAGCTTTCTTT. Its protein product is CASSWNTEAFF.

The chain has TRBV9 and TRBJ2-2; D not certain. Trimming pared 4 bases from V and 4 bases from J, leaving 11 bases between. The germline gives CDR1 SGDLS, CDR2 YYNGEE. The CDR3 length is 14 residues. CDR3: CASSPPLGTGELFF. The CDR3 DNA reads TGTGCCAGCAGCCCCCCTTTGGGCACCGGGGAGCTGTTTTTT.

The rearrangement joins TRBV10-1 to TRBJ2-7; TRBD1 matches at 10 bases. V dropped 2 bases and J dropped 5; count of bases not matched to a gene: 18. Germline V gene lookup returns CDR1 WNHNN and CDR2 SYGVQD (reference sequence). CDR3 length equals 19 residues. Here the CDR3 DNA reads TGCGCCAGCAGTGAGCTGCTGGGACAGGGGTGTTATAGATTCCACGAGCAGTACGTC. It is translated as CASSELLGQGCYRFHEQYV.

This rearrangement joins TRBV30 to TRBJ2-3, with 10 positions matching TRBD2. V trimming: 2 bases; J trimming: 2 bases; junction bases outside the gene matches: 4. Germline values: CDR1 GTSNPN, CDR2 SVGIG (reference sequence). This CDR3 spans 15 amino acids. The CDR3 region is CAWSLSGGATDTQYF. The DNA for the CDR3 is TGTGCCTGGAGTCTCAGCGGGGGGGCCACAGATACGCAGTATTTT.

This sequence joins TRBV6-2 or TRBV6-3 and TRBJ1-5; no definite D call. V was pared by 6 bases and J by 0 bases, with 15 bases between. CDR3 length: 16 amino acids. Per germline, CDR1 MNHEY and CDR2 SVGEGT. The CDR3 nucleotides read TGTGCCAGCAGCCCCCGGACTGCTTTTAGCAATCAGCCCCAGCATTTT. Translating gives CASSPRTAFSNQPQHF.

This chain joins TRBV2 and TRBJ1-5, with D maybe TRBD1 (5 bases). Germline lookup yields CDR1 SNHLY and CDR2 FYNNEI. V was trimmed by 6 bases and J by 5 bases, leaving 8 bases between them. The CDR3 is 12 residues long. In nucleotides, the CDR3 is TGTGCCAGCAGGAAAGGGGATCAGCCCCAGCATTTT. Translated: CASRKGDQPQHF.

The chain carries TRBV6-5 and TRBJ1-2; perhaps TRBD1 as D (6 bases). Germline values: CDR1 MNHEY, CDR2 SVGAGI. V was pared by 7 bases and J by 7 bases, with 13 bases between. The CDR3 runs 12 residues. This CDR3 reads CASTAGAGGYTF. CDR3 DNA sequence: TGTGCCAGCACCGCAGGGGCGGGTGGCTACACCTTC.

The CDR3 nucleotides read TGTGCCAGCAGCGTATTGAATGGGGGAAATTCACCCCTCCACTTT. It yields the protein CASSVLNGGNSPLHF. V gene TRBV9 combines with J gene TRBJ1-6; the D gene is possibly TRBD1 (5 bases). Trimming removed 1 base from V and 7 bases from J, with 12 bases in between. Germline assignment: CDR1 SGDLS and CDR2 YYNGEE. This CDR3 is 15 amino acids long.

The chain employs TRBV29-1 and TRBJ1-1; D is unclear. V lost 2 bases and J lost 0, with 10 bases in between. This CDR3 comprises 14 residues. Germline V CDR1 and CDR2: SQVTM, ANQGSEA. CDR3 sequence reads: CSVEKIVMNTEAFF. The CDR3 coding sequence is TGCAGCGTTGAAAAGATCGTCATGAACACTGAAGCTTTCTTT.

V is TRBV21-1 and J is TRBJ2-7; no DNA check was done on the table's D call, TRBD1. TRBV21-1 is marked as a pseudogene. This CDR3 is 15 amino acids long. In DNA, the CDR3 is TGTGCCAGCTTCCGGGATGGGACAGGTATCTGCGAGCAGTACTTC. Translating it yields CASFRDGTGICEQYF.

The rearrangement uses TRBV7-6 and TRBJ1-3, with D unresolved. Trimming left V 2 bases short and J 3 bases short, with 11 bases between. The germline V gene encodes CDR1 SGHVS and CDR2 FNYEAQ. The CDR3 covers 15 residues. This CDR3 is CASSLSYGVGNTIYF. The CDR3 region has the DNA TGTGCCAGCAGCTTAAGTTACGGGGTTGGAAACACCATATATTTT. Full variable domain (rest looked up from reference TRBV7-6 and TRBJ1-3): GAGVSQSPRYKVTKRGQDVALRCDPISGHVSLYWYRQALGQGPEFLTYFNYEAQQDKSGLPNDRFSAERPEGSISTLTIQRTEQRDSAMYRCASSLSYGVGNTIYFGEGSWLTVV.

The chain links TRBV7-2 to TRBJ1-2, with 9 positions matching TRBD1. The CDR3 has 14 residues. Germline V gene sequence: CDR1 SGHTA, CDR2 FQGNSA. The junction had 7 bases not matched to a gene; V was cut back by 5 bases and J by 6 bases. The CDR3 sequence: CASSKDRGHNGYTF. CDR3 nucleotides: TGTGCCAGCAGCAAGGACAGGGGTCACAATGGCTACACCTTC.